This record covers a single T cell receptor (beta chain). No antigen is known for it. Other DNA sequences within the sample encode an identical CDR3. 60 Vbeta and 13 Jbeta primers were used in PCR. The assay was immunoSEQ multiplex PCR, and TCRdb's table has in-frame clones only and misses some. Of 150,000 or so clones detected, just under 75% appear once; the ten largest clones hold around 1.6%. This cohort consisted of healthy bone marrow donors. The sample belongs to a study of cytomegalovirus exposure and HLA in healthy donors. Findings and caveats of the study: Usually a TCR sequence was rare, but some public TCRs were found in many donors. A missense DCLRE1C variant was associated with V- and J-gene trimming of TCR beta chains in a later analysis, and an independent cohort replicated the association. In a later analysis, several top co-occurrence clusters appeared linked to parvovirus B19, influenza, CMV and Epstein-Barr virus.

This CDR3 has 15 amino acids. From germline, CDR1 is KGHSH and CDR2 LQKENI. Unmatched junction bases numbered 4, after V lost 3 bases and J lost 2 bases. The chain employs TRBV18 and TRBJ1-5, with 7 bases lining up with TRBD1. The receptor was derived from a woman between 18 and 29 years old in good health and CMV-seronegative. Specimen: PBMCs. This CDR3 is CASSPDRVGNQPQHF. DNA for the CDR3: TGTGCCAGCTCACCCGACAGGGTAGGCAATCAGCCCCAGCATTTT.